These 18 T cell receptor beta chains share one sample of origin, sequenced in a study of CD8 T cells in Susac syndrome. RNA amounts of 0.5 to 1 ug underwent reverse transcription with random hexamers. MiXCR, applied by TCRdb to the immunoSEQ multiplex PCR reads, yields one record per CDR3 protein. The sample carries more than 130,000 distinct CDR3 sequences, 94% recorded once. Sequencing used CD8+ T cells from PBMCs. These receptors originate from a human donor in good health.

The chain is built from TRBV12-3 or TRBV12-4 and TRBJ1-1; tentatively, D is TRBD1 (5 bases). The CDR3 is 13 amino acids. Trimming stripped 5 bases from V and 7 bases from J, with 14 bases between. The CDR3 here is CASSDAGLSEAFF. The CDR3 coding sequence is TGTGCCAGCAGTGACGCGGGACTTAGTGAAGCTTTCTTT.

The sample holds one count of this clonotype. The chain combines TRBV27 with TRBJ2-7; D ambiguous. Trimming pared 3 bases from V and 3 bases from J, leaving 9 bases between. Germline V gives CDR1 MNHEY, CDR2 SMNVEV (reference sequence). The CDR3 is 13 residues long. In DNA form, the CDR3 reads TGTGCCAGCAGTTTGGCAGCCCTCTACGAGCAGTACTTC. Protein sequence: CASSLAALYEQYF.

The chain is built from TRBV7-3 and TRBJ2-3, with 10 bases matching TRBD2. V was pared by 4 bases and J by 1 base, with 5 bases of the junction left unmatched. The CDR3 has 16 amino acids. Germline V gene data show CDR1 as SGHTA and CDR2 as FQGTGA. This CDR3 reads CASSSGAGGGTDTQYF. The CDR3 nucleotides read TGTGCCAGCAGCTCCGGAGCGGGAGGGGGCACAGATACGCAGTATTTT.

V is TRBV20-1 and J is TRBJ2-5; 9 bases match TRBD1. From germline, CDR1 is DFQATT and CDR2 SNEGSKA (reference sequence). This CDR3 contains 14 residues. Unmatched junction bases numbered 9, after V lost 6 bases and J lost 4 bases. DNA of the CDR3: TGCAGTGCACCTTCACTGGGACAGGGAGAGACCCAGTACTTC. It is translated as CSAPSLGQGETQYF.

The V gene is TRBV7-2, the J gene TRBJ2-3; 7 nucleotides line up with TRBD2. This CDR3 contains 13 residues. J was trimmed by 2 bases and V by 8 bases; bases with no gene match: 4. CDR1 SGHTA and CDR2 FQGNSA come from the germline V gene. CDR3: CASLGGTTDTQYF. Written as DNA, the CDR3 is TGTGCCAGCCTGGGGGGGACCACAGATACGCAGTATTTT.

This sequence joins TRBV10-3 and TRBJ2-7; 11 bases agree with TRBD2. Germline V gives CDR1 ENHRY, CDR2 SYGVKD. The CDR3 has 15 residues. V shed 2 bases, J shed 4 bases, and the junction held 4 bases outside the gene matches. In DNA, the CDR3 is TGTGCCATCAGTGAGACTAGCGGGAGCATGTACGAGCAGTACTTC. Translation: CAISETSGSMYEQYF.

CDR3 coding DNA: TGTGCCAGCAGCGAAAAAGGTTACACTGAAGCTTTCTTT. This encodes CASSEKGYTEAFF. V usage is TRBV13 and J usage is TRBJ1-1; no clear D gene. The CDR3 runs 13 residues. Germline V gene sequence: CDR1 PRHDT, CDR2 FYEKMQ (reference sequence). The ends were cut back, 5 bases at V and 3 bases at J, with 10 bases in the middle.

The rearrangement links TRBV27 to TRBJ2-3; D might be TRBD2 (5 bases). The V end lost 3 bases, the J end lost 5 bases, and 15 bases lay between the germline ends. CDR1 is MNHEY and CDR2 is SMNVEV in the germline V gene (reference sequence). CDR3 length: 15 amino acids. The chain's CDR3 is CASSFSVGAEDTQYF. CDR3 DNA: TGTGCCAGCAGTTTTTCTGTGGGAGCGGAAGATACGCAGTATTTT.

The V call is TRBV7-9, the J call TRBJ2-2; no firm D call. Trimming removed 1 base at V and 6 bases at J, with 9 bases between. The germline CDR1 and CDR2 sequences are SEHNR and FQNEAQ (reference sequence). The CDR3 spans 14 residues. In nucleotides, the CDR3 is TGTGCCAGCAGCTTAGACCTTTCGCCCGGGGAGCTGTTTTTT. Amino acid sequence: CASSLDLSPGELFF.

The V call is TRBV7-2, the J call TRBJ2-5; D remains unclear. This CDR3 is 14 amino acids long. Germline V CDR1 and CDR2: SGHTA, FQGNSA. Trimming left V 5 bases short and J 1 base short, with 11 bases between. The CDR3 spells CASSNAYRQETQYF. CDR3 coding DNA: TGTGCCAGCAGCAACGCTTACCGCCAAGAGACCCAGTACTTC.

The chain carries TRBV9 and TRBJ1-2; 10 bases map to TRBD1. This CDR3 has 17 residues. Germline V lookup: CDR1 SGDLS, CDR2 YYNGEE. J lost 2 bases, V lost 3 bases, and 10 bases had no gene match. In nucleotides, the CDR3 is TGTGCCAGCAGCGCTAGACAGGGGGCAGAACCCAACTATGGCTACACCTTC. It specifies CASSARQGAEPNYGYTF.

This clonotype came up once. The rearrangement uses TRBV5-6 and TRBJ1-2; D not resolved. V was trimmed by 7 bases and J by 7 bases, leaving 11 bases between them. This CDR3 is built from 11 residues. Germline loops: CDR1 SGHDT, CDR2 YYEEEE. CDR3 amino acids: CASRGNGGYTF. The DNA of the CDR3 is TGTGCCAGCCGAGGGAACGGTGGCTACACCTTC. The complete variable domain, with remaining parts taken from reference TRBV5-6 and TRBJ1-2, reads DAGVTQSPTHLIKTRGQQVTLRCSPKSGHDTVSWYQQALGQGPQFIFQYYEEEERQRGNFPDRFSGHQFPNYSSELNVNALLLGDSALYLCASRGNGGYTFGSGTRLTVV.

The rearrangement links TRBV5-1 to TRBJ2-2; D is undetermined. From germline, CDR1 is SGHRS and CDR2 YFSETQ. V was pared by 6 bases and J by 0 bases, with 9 bases between. This CDR3 has 14 residues. CDR3 loop: CASTPMPNTGELFF. The DNA of the CDR3 is TGCGCCAGCACACCGATGCCGAACACCGGGGAGCTGTTTTTT.

The V gene is TRBV11-2, the J gene TRBJ2-3, with D maybe TRBD2 (6 bases). Germline lookup yields CDR1 SGHAT and CDR2 FQNNGV. With 5 bases removed from V and 4 bases from J, the gap between germline ends came to 13 bases. The CDR3 covers 14 residues. The CDR3 DNA sequence: TGTGCCAGCAGCCCCCGACTAGAAGCAGATACGCAGTATTTT. Its translation: CASSPRLEADTQYF. Together with reference TRBV11-2 and TRBJ2-3, the CDR3 gives the full variable domain: EAGVAQSPRYKIIEKRQSVAFWCNPISGHATLYWYQQILGQGPKLLIQFQNNGVVDDSQLPKDRFSAERLKGVDSTLKIQPAKLEDSAVYLCASSPRLEADTQYFGPGTRLTVL.

The V gene is TRBV12-3 or TRBV12-4, the J gene TRBJ2-1, with D possibly being TRBD1 or TRBD2 (5 bases each). The V end was cut by 7 bases, the J end by 9 bases, with 16 bases between. The CDR3 length is 13 residues. CDR3 sequence (DNA): TGTGCCAGCACGAGTAGGGGAGAGGCTGAGCAGTTCTTC. Its protein is CASTSRGEAEQFF.

The V gene is TRBV28, the J gene TRBJ2-5, with 7 bases identical to TRBD1. CDR1 MDHEN and CDR2 SYDVKM come from the germline V gene. Losses at the gene ends were 4 bases for V and 1 base for J; bases not matched to a gene: 6. The CDR3 contains 15 residues. The DNA for the CDR3 is TGTGCCAGCAGTTCCTTAGACAGGGTCCAAGAGACCCAGTACTTC. Translating it yields CASSSLDRVQETQYF.

The chain couples TRBV19 to TRBJ2-1; no reliable D call. The germline CDR1 and CDR2 sequences are LNHDA and SQIVND (reference sequence). The CDR3 loop spans 14 amino acids. V was trimmed by 7 bases and J by 0 bases, leaving 10 bases between them. The CDR3, as DNA: TGTGCCAGTAATCCGACGAACTCCTACAATGAGCAGTTCTTC. The encoded protein is CASNPTNSYNEQFF.

V is TRBV29-1 and J is TRBJ1-2, with 9 bases fitting TRBD1. The CDR3 consists of 18 residues. V lost 3 bases and J lost 3; bases outside the gene matches: 17. Per germline, CDR1 SQVTM and CDR2 ANQGSEA. As DNA, the CDR3 is TGCAGCGTTGATGAATACGGAGGGACAGGGTCATGGGACTATGGCTACACCTTC. Protein sequence: CSVDEYGGTGSWDYGYTF.